These 21 T cell receptor beta chains were sequenced from one sample in a study of blood T cell repertoires in COVID-19. Produced via immunoSEQ multiplex PCR; TCRdb's table is partial and in-frame only. In the table there are 100,000 or so clones, around 89% of which are singletons. Sequenced material: peripheral blood. These receptors were obtained from a human donor with acute or convalescent COVID-19. The donor label of this sample is uncertain.

The J gene is TRBJ2-7, the V gene TRBV28; TRBD2 matches at 14 bases. Germline V gene sequence: CDR1 MDHEN, CDR2 SYDVKM. V was clipped by 5 bases and J by 4 bases; unmatched bases: 4. The CDR3 totals 15 residues. This CDR3 is CASSPGTSGRYEQYF. The CDR3 DNA is TGTGCCAGCAGTCCTGGGACTAGCGGGAGATACGAGCAGTACTTC.

The chain couples TRBV27 to TRBJ2-2; tentatively, D is TRBD2 (5 bases). The CDR3 spans 17 residues. Deletions cut 2 bases from V and 1 base from J, with 14 bases between. Germline V lookup: CDR1 MNHEY, CDR2 SMNVEV (reference sequence). The CDR3 nucleotides are TGTGCCAGCAGTTTACTCAGAGACTACCTGAACACCGGGGAGCTGTTTTTT. Its protein is CASSLLRDYLNTGELFF.

The rearrangement links TRBV5-1 to TRBJ1-6; a weak D match, TRBD1 (5 bases). The CDR3 has 15 amino acids. Per germline, CDR1 SGHRS and CDR2 YFSETQ. Trimming pared 4 bases from V and 2 bases from J, leaving 10 bases between. CDR3 residues: CASSLGEAYNSPLHF. The CDR3 DNA is TGCGCCAGCAGCCTAGGGGAGGCCTATAATTCACCCCTCCACTTT.

This clone was recorded once. The chain couples TRBV6-2 or TRBV6-3 to TRBJ2-3; D may be TRBD1 (6 bases). The germline gives CDR1 MNHEY, CDR2 SVGEGT. CDR3 length: 12 residues. Trimming left V 1 base short and J 10 bases short, with 9 bases between. As DNA, the CDR3 is TGTGCCAGCAGTTACTATGGACAGCCGCAGTATTTT. It yields the protein CASSYYGQPQYF.

This rearrangement joins TRBV6-2 or TRBV6-3 to TRBJ1-3, with D possibly matching TRBD1 (6 bases). CDR1 MNHEY and CDR2 SVGEGT come from the germline V gene. The V end lost 2 bases, the J end lost 0 bases, and 8 bases lay between the germline ends. The CDR3 has 15 amino acids. The CDR3 nucleotides are TGTGCCAGCAGTTACGGACAGTCCTCTGGAAACACCATATATTTT. Translation gives CASSYGQSSGNTIYF.

The chain combines TRBV9 with TRBJ1-5, with TRBD1 matching 7 bases. V lost 0 bases to trimming and J lost 3 bases; unmatched junction nucleotides: 3. In germline, CDR1 is SGDLS, CDR2 YYNGEE. This CDR3 spans 15 amino acids. In nucleotides, the CDR3 is TGTGCCAGCAGCGTAGGGGGACAGCCCAATCAGCCCCAGCATTTT. It translates to CASSVGGQPNQPQHF.

V is TRBV5-4 and J is TRBJ2-5; perhaps TRBD2 as D (6 bases). V shed 0 bases and J shed 5 bases, with 11 bases lying between them. Germline loops: CDR1 SGHNT, CDR2 YYREEE (reference sequence). The CDR3 extends over 14 amino acids. The CDR3 DNA reads TGTGCCAGCAGCTTGGGAGGGAGCGGGGAGACCCAGTACTTC. Translating it yields CASSLGGSGETQYF.

This sequence joins TRBV6-2 or TRBV6-3 and TRBJ2-6; 9 nucleotides match TRBD1. Germline CDR1 reads MNHEY; CDR2 reads SVGEGT. The V segment lost 7 bases and the J segment 0 bases; nucleotides outside the gene matches: 10. This CDR3 spans 18 amino acids. The CDR3 region has the DNA TGTGCCAGCAACCCTAGGACAGGGGCGAACTCTGGGGCCAACGTCCTGACTTTC. This encodes CASNPRTGANSGANVLTF.

This clone was observed a handful of times. The rearrangement joins TRBV11-2 to TRBJ2-1, with a possible D match to TRBD1 (5 bases). Per germline, CDR1 SGHAT and CDR2 FQNNGV. The CDR3 runs 15 residues. V dropped 8 bases and J dropped 5 bases, with 19 bases sitting between them. The CDR3 is CASSRGSPFDNEQFF. DNA for the CDR3: TGTGCCAGCTCAAGGGGATCGCCATTCGACAATGAGCAGTTCTTC.

CDR3 sequence: CASSLDPGGYDEKLFF. CDR3 coding DNA: TGTGCCAGCAGTTTGGATCCAGGGGGCTACGATGAAAAACTGTTTTTT. V usage is TRBV28 and J usage is TRBJ1-4; 8 nucleotides match TRBD1. CDR1 is MDHEN, CDR2 SYDVKM, per germline. The CDR3 has 16 amino acids. Losses at the gene ends were 3 bases for V and 6 bases for J; bases not matched to a gene: 9.

The chain combines TRBV19 with TRBJ1-5, with 10 nucleotides matching TRBD1. V dropped 3 bases and J dropped 7; count of bases not matched to a gene: 9. Germline-derived CDR1 and CDR2 are LNHDA and SQIVND (reference sequence). There are 16 residues in the CDR3. CDR3 in amino acids: CASSMRRQGAVQPQHF. Written as DNA, the CDR3 is TGTGCCAGTAGTATGAGGAGACAGGGGGCGGTCCAGCCCCAGCATTTT. Filled out from reference TRBV19 and TRBJ1-5, the complete variable domain reads DGGITQSPKYLFRKEGQNVTLSCEQNLNHDAMYWYRQDPGQGLRLIYYSQIVNDFQKGDIAEGYSVSREKKESFPLTVTSAQKNPTAFYLCASSMRRQGAVQPQHFGDGTRLSIL.

The chain links TRBV3-1 (or the pseudogene TRBV3-2) to TRBJ1-2; 8 positions agree with TRBD1. Germline CDR1 reads LGHDT; CDR2 reads YNNKEL (reference sequence). CDR3 length: 16 amino acids. Trimming took 1 base from V and 5 from J; bases not matched to a gene: 9. The CDR3 sequence: CASSQGPRGQSYGYTF. CDR3 DNA: TGTGCCAGCAGCCAAGGCCCCAGGGGGCAATCGTATGGCTACACCTTC.

Here the CDR3 DNA reads TGTGCCAGCAGTATACTCCAGGGGGGTCAGCCCCAGCATTTT. Translated, it gives CASSILQGGQPQHF. V usage is TRBV6-2 or TRBV6-3 and J usage is TRBJ1-5, with TRBD1 identical over 7 bases. The ends lost 5 bases at V and 6 bases at J; junction bases unmatched: 7. This CDR3 region has 14 residues. Germline CDR1 and CDR2: MNHEY and SVGEGT.

The chain joins TRBV28 to TRBJ2-1; 16 nucleotides line up with TRBD2. The CDR3 is 15 residues long. V dropped 5 bases and J dropped 15; count of bases not matched to a gene: 10. Germline V gives CDR1 MDHEN, CDR2 SYDVKM. The DNA for the CDR3 is TGTGCCAGCAGTCCCGGGACTAGCGGGAGGGGTGTGGGGTTCTTC. Encoded protein: CASSPGTSGRGVGFF.

The chain uses TRBV5-1 and TRBJ1-6, with 10 bases that match TRBD1. Germline CDR1 is SGHRS and CDR2 is YFSETQ. This CDR3 spans 16 amino acids. V lost 0 bases, J lost 7 bases, and 4 bases stayed unmatched. CDR3: CASSLVTGGRNSPLHF. In DNA, the CDR3 is TGCGCCAGCAGCTTGGTGACAGGGGGCAGGAATTCACCCCTCCACTTT.

This chain links TRBV5-1 with TRBJ2-3; no reliable D call. The length of the CDR3 is 12 residues. Germline assignment: CDR1 SGHRS and CDR2 YFSETQ. Trimming cost V 1 base and J 3 bases, with 3 bases left between them. The CDR3 region has the DNA TGCGCCAGCAGCTTGTTAACAGATACGCAGTATTTT. Translation gives CASSLLTDTQYF.

This clone came up a few times. The chain employs TRBV25-1 and TRBJ1-2, with D unresolved. The CDR3 consists of 13 residues. The V end was cut by 3 bases, the J end by 5 bases, with 10 bases between. Germline V CDR1 and CDR2: MGHDK, SYGVNS. CDR3 nucleotides: TGTGCCAGCAGTGATTCTGGGGAGTATGGCTACACCTTC. It codes for CASSDSGEYGYTF.

The chain couples TRBV7-8 to TRBJ1-3, with D maybe TRBD1 (6 bases). Trimming cost V 5 bases and J 0 bases, with 14 bases left between them. Germline assignment: CDR1 SGHVS and CDR2 FQNEAQ. CDR3 length: 16 amino acids. This chain's CDR3 is CASSAATGSSGNTIYF. The CDR3 DNA reads TGTGCCAGCAGCGCTGCGACAGGATCCTCTGGAAACACCATATATTTT.

The chain has TRBV4-3 and TRBJ2-3, with no clear D. Germline CDR1 is LGHNA and CDR2 is YSLEER. Between the trimmed V and J ends, which lost 1 base and 7 bases, there was a span of 15 bases. The CDR3 loop spans 15 amino acids. CDR3 sequence: CASSQGGLSFYTQYF. In nucleotides, the CDR3 is TGCGCCAGCAGCCAAGGAGGATTGAGCTTCTATACGCAGTATTTT.

The chain has TRBV5-1 and TRBJ1-3, with 10 bases that match TRBD1. V shed 1 base, J shed 3 bases, and the junction held 1 base outside the gene matches. The CDR3 length is 15 residues. CDR1 and CDR2 from the germline V gene are SGHRS and YFSETQ. This CDR3 reads CASSLRTGGGNTIYF. DNA of the CDR3: TGCGCCAGCAGCTTGAGGACAGGGGGTGGAAACACCATATATTTT.

The CDR3 reads CASSMTLAGGISEQFF. The CDR3 DNA reads as TGCGCCAGCAGCATGACTCTAGCGGGAGGGATAAGTGAGCAGTTCTTC. The chain carries TRBV5-1 and TRBJ2-1; 12 nucleotides align to TRBD2. Germline V CDR1 and CDR2: SGHRS, YFSETQ. The CDR3 consists of 16 residues. V dropped 4 bases and J dropped 9; count of bases not matched to a gene: 11.